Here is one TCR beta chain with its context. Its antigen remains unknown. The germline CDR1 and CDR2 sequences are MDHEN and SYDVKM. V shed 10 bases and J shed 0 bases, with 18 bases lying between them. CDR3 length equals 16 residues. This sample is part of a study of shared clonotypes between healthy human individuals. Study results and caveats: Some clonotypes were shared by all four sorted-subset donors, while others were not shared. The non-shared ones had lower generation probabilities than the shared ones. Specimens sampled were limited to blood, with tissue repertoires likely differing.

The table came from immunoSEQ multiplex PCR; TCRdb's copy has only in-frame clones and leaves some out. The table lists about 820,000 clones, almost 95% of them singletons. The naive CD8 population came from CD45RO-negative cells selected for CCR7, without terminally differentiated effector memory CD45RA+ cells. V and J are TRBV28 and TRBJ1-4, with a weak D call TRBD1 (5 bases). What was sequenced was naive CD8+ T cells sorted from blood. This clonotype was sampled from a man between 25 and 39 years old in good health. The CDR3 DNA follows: TGTGCCATCCGGTCTTACCAGGGCTCAACTAATGAAAAACTGTTTTTT. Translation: CAIRSYQGSTNEKLFF. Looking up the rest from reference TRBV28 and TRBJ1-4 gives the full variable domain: DVKVTQSSRYLVKRTGEKVFLECVQDMDHENMFWYRQDPGLGLRLIYFSYDVKMKEKGDIPEGYSVSREKKERFSLILESASTNQTSMYLCAIRSYQGSTNEKLFFGSGTQLSVL.